Sequencing of this T cell receptor (beta chain) was carried out in a study of HIV-infected children after antiretroviral therapy interruption. Study as a whole: Recorded EBV and CMV exposure existed for most children.

CDR3 length equals 16 residues. V dropped 4 bases and J dropped 5; count of bases not matched to a gene: 12. Germline assignment: CDR1 SGHRS and CDR2 YFSETQ. Relative to its sample, this clonotype is hyperexpanded. Treatment here: PENTA 11 planned treatment interruption arm or continuous ART arm. From thawed PBMCs, memory CD8+ CD45RO+ CD45RA- T cells were sorted. RNA-based 3' RACE libraries used unique molecular identifiers. Via MiXCR, TCRdb re-called the 3' RACE reads, giving one row per CDR3 protein. The sample contains several thousand distinct CDR3 sequences, approximately 5% of which appear only once.

The V gene is TRBV5-1, the J gene TRBJ2-7; 10 nucleotides agree with TRBD1. This receptor was taken from a pool of human donors with HIV. The input for sequencing was CD45RO+ CD8+ T cells from PBMCs, pooled from several time points, taken from a donor given antiretroviral therapy, either interrupted or continuous. As for subset: memory CD8+ CD45RO+ CD45RA- T cells. The CDR3 sequence: CASSPEGRQGADEQYF. CDR3 in DNA: TGCGCCAGCAGCCCGGAGGGGCGACAGGGGGCAGACGAGCAGTACTTC. Using reference TRBV5-1 and TRBJ2-7 for the parts outside the CDR3, the full variable domain is KAGVTQTPRYLIKTRGQQVTLSCSPISGHRSVSWYQQTPGQGLQFLFEYFSETQRNKGNFPGRFSGRQFSNSRSEMNVSTLELGDSALYLCASSPEGRQGADEQYFGPGTRLTVT.